The 31 T cell receptor beta chains reported below all come from one sample, sequenced in a study of lymphopenia after photon versus proton radiotherapy. Here immunoSEQ multiplex PCR was the method, and the copy in TCRdb shows in-frame clones only, minus some. The data hold thousands of clones, with 88% observed a single time. The sequenced sample was peripheral blood, obtained from a patient treated with photon-based radiotherapy. These receptors originate from a woman between 65 and 79 years old with pancreatic cancer.

The V call is TRBV9, the J call TRBJ2-3; the D gene is possibly TRBD1 (6 bases). V lost 0 bases and J 1 base, leaving 12 bases between the germline ends. This CDR3 comprises 16 residues. Per the germline V gene, CDR1 is SGDLS and CDR2 is YYNGEE. In nucleotides, the CDR3 is TGTGCCAGCAGCGTAGCTAGTCAGGGGCGCACAGATACGCAGTATTTT. This codes for CASSVASQGRTDTQYF.

The genes are TRBV7-2 and TRBJ2-7; D gene unclear. Germline V lookup: CDR1 SGHTA, CDR2 FQGNSA. The CDR3 has 11 amino acids. With 6 bases removed from V and 1 base from J, the gap between germline ends came to 4 bases. CDR3 sequence reads: CASSGSYEQYF. The DNA for the CDR3 is TGTGCCAGCAGTGGATCCTACGAGCAGTACTTC.

This sequence joins TRBV28 and TRBJ2-7; a weak D match, TRBD1 (7 bases). The CDR3 runs to 15 residues. Between the trimmed V and J ends, which lost 6 bases and 3 bases, there was a span of 18 bases. The germline gives CDR1 MDHEN, CDR2 SYDVKM. CDR3 protein: CASSPRGAAIYEQYF. In DNA, the CDR3 is TGTGCCAGCAGCCCCAGGGGGGCCGCTATCTACGAGCAGTACTTC.

The chain couples TRBV5-1 to TRBJ2-7, with 9 bases that match TRBD2. The CDR3 is made up of 15 amino acids. J gave up 4 bases and V 4 bases, and 9 bases lay outside the gene matches. Germline V gene data show CDR1 as SGHRS and CDR2 as YFSETQ. CDR3 sequence: CASSPGGSGRYEQYF. The CDR3 DNA follows: TGCGCCAGCAGCCCTGGGGGGAGCGGGAGGTACGAGCAGTACTTC. The variable domain in full, with the rest retrieved from reference TRBV5-1 and TRBJ2-7, is KAGVTQTPRYLIKTRGQQVTLSCSPISGHRSVSWYQQTPGQGLQFLFEYFSETQRNKGNFPGRFSGRQFSNSRSEMNVSTLELGDSALYLCASSPGGSGRYEQYFGPGTRLTVT.

The chain links TRBV7-9 to TRBJ1-1; 7 positions match TRBD1. Germline CDR1 is SEHNR and CDR2 is FQNEAQ (reference sequence). CDR3 length: 15 amino acids. After removal of 4 bases from V and 4 bases from J, the junction contained 9 bases not matched to a gene. The DNA for the CDR3 is TGTGCCAGCAGCTCGACGACAGGGATGGGCACTGAAGCTTTCTTT. Protein sequence: CASSSTTGMGTEAFF.

The CDR3 loop reads CASSPLRDNEQFF. The DNA of the CDR3 is TGTGCCAGCTCACCGCTTAGAGACAATGAGCAGTTCTTC. The chain is built from TRBV18 and TRBJ2-1; no definite D call. V shed 3 bases and J shed 5 bases, with 8 bases lying between them. Germline values: CDR1 KGHSH, CDR2 LQKENI. The CDR3 spans 13 residues.

The chain uses TRBV28 and TRBJ2-7; 9 bases are shared with TRBD2. CDR1 MDHEN and CDR2 SYDVKM come from the germline V gene. Trimming took 7 bases from V and 1 from J; bases not matched to a gene: 5. This CDR3 has 14 amino acids. The CDR3 DNA reads as TGTGCCAGCAACTCAGCGGGGGGTTCCTACGAGCAGTACTTC. Its protein product is CASNSAGGSYEQYF.

The genes are TRBV5-4 and TRBJ2-3; D is tentatively TRBD1 or TRBD2 (6 bases each). This CDR3 has 16 residues. Between the trimmed V and J ends, which lost 4 bases and 0 bases, there was a span of 15 bases. CDR1 and CDR2 from the germline V gene are SGHNT and YYREEE (reference sequence). CDR3: CASSPGASASTDTQYF. Written as DNA, the CDR3 is TGTGCCAGCAGCCCGGGGGCTAGCGCTAGCACAGATACGCAGTATTTT.

The chain joins TRBV6-1 to TRBJ2-1; D possibly corresponds to TRBD2 (6 bases). This CDR3 spans 14 amino acids. The ends were cut back, 5 bases at V and 5 bases at J, with 13 bases in the middle. Germline V gives CDR1 MNHNS, CDR2 SASEGT. The DNA of the CDR3 is TGTGCCAGCAGTTATTCGCGGGGAAACAATGAGCAGTTCTTC. Protein sequence: CASSYSRGNNEQFF.

The genes are TRBV28 and TRBJ1-1; 8 bases agree with TRBD1. Looked up from germline, CDR1 is MDHEN and CDR2 is SYDVKM. V gave up 9 bases and J gave up 3 bases; unmatched junction bases: 12. CDR3 length: 15 amino acids. CDR3 DNA sequence: TGTGCCAGTCGCGGACAGGGTGGACGGGACACTGAAGCTTTCTTT. Translated, it gives CASRGQGGRDTEAFF.

The chain has TRBV7-9 and TRBJ1-1; D is possibly TRBD1 (5 bases). CDR1 SEHNR and CDR2 FQNEAQ come from the germline V gene (reference sequence). Trimming shortened V by 1 base and J by 0 bases, and 6 bases separated the two germline ends. CDR3 length: 14 amino acids. The CDR3 spells CASSLEGMNTEAFF. The CDR3, as DNA: TGTGCCAGCAGCTTAGAGGGGATGAACACTGAAGCTTTCTTT.

The J gene is TRBJ2-1, the V gene TRBV28; D is possibly TRBD1 or TRBD2 (5 bases each). Germline loops: CDR1 MDHEN, CDR2 SYDVKM. This CDR3 region has 12 residues. Trimming removed 8 bases from V and 15 bases from J, with 20 bases in between. CDR3: CASANPRGPAFF. The CDR3, as DNA: TGTGCCAGCGCAAACCCCCGGGGCCCCGCGTTCTTC.

The gene calls are TRBV5-1 and TRBJ2-2; 9 nucleotides align to TRBD1. Germline CDR1 reads SGHRS; CDR2 reads YFSETQ. V gave up 0 bases and J gave up 5 bases; unmatched junction bases: 5. The length of the CDR3 is 16 residues. CDR3 DNA: TGCGCCAGCAGCTTGGTGGGACAGGGCGGAACCGGGGAGCTGTTTTTT. This encodes CASSLVGQGGTGELFF.

The chain recombines TRBV5-1 with TRBJ1-2; TRBD1 matches at 9 bases. With V trimmed by 4 bases and J by 7 bases, 5 bases remained unmatched. CDR3 length: 13 residues. Per germline, CDR1 SGHRS and CDR2 YFSETQ. CDR3 loop: CASSARQGGGYTF. CDR3 DNA sequence: TGCGCCAGCAGCGCCCGACAGGGGGGTGGCTACACCTTC.

This clone has only one observation. This chain's CDR3 is CASSDRREGNIQYF. The CDR3 region has the DNA TGTGCCAGCAGTGATCGGCGGGAGGGAAACATTCAGTACTTC. The rearrangement links TRBV2 to TRBJ2-4, with 9 bases lining up with TRBD2. The ends lost 3 bases at V and 6 bases at J; junction bases unmatched: 3. Germline V gene data show CDR1 as SNHLY and CDR2 as FYNNEI. This CDR3 contains 14 residues.

The chain joins TRBV4-1 to TRBJ2-7; 11 bases map to TRBD2. Germline values: CDR1 MGHRA, CDR2 YSYEKL. V was clipped by 1 base and J by 2 bases; unmatched bases: 10. The CDR3 runs 18 residues. As DNA, the CDR3 is TGCGCCAGCAGCCAAGGACCAACGACTAGCGGGACCCCCTACGAGCAGTACTTC. This gives the protein CASSQGPTTSGTPYEQYF.

V usage is TRBV27 and J usage is TRBJ1-1, with 12 bases matching TRBD1. CDR3 length: 19 amino acids. V dropped 3 bases and J dropped 0; count of bases not matched to a gene: 11. Per germline, CDR1 MNHEY and CDR2 SMNVEV (reference sequence). The CDR3 region is CASSLGTGGPRVLNTEAFF. CDR3 nucleotides: TGTGCCAGCAGTTTGGGGACAGGGGGCCCCCGTGTTCTGAACACTGAAGCTTTCTTT.

The chain carries TRBV28 and TRBJ1-5, with 7 bases that match TRBD1. The CDR3 runs 13 residues. Germline V CDR1 and CDR2: MDHEN, SYDVKM. V lost 6 bases, J lost 9 bases, and 8 bases stayed unmatched. In nucleotides, the CDR3 is TGTGCCAGCAGGCGGACAGGTAGTCTGCCCCAGCATTTT. This translates into CASRRTGSLPQHF.

The CDR3 DNA follows: TGTGCCAGCAGTGAAGCGCTTTTCGGGGAGCAGTTCTTC. Translating gives CASSEALFGEQFF. The gene calls are TRBV2 and TRBJ2-1; no clear D gene. The CDR3 sequence is 13 residues long. In germline, CDR1 is SNHLY, CDR2 FYNNEI. With 0 bases removed from V and 10 bases from J, the gap between germline ends came to 10 bases.

The rearrangement uses TRBV7-2 and TRBJ2-3, with D uncertain. Trimming took off 1 base at V and 2 bases at J, with 13 bases between the two ends. The CDR3 loop spans 16 amino acids. Germline values: CDR1 SGHTA, CDR2 FQGNSA. CDR3 sequence reads: CASSLGSGANTDTQYF. The DNA for the CDR3 is TGTGCCAGCAGCTTAGGGTCAGGTGCGAACACAGATACGCAGTATTTT.

This clone has just one count. The genes are TRBV14 and TRBJ1-3; D gene unclear. This CDR3 is built from 16 residues. Trimming cost V 4 bases and J 0 bases, with 13 bases left between them. CDR1 SGHDN and CDR2 FVKESK come from the germline V gene. The CDR3 reads CASSLLGPSSGNTIYF. DNA for the CDR3: TGTGCCAGCAGCCTCTTAGGGCCGAGCTCTGGAAACACCATATATTTT.

V gene TRBV5-1 combines with J gene TRBJ2-1; 13 bases are shared with TRBD2. The CDR3 is 22 amino acids. J lost 5 bases, V lost 0 bases, and 20 bases had no gene match. Germline V gives CDR1 SGHRS, CDR2 YFSETQ. As DNA, the CDR3 is TGCGCCAGCAGCTTGGGGGTCGTTCCGGGACTAGCGGGGCGTCCTAAAGACAATGAGCAGTTCTTC. Its protein product is CASSLGVVPGLAGRPKDNEQFF.

The chain recombines TRBV28 with TRBJ1-5; D possibly corresponds to TRBD1 (5 bases). The V end was cut by 1 base, the J end by 2 bases, with 9 bases between. The CDR3 extends over 15 amino acids. Germline CDR1 and CDR2: MDHEN and SYDVKM. The chain's CDR3 is CASSLYQGGNQPQHF. The CDR3 DNA is TGTGCCAGCAGTTTATACCAGGGAGGCAATCAGCCCCAGCATTTT.

This clone was recorded only once. J is TRBJ2-1 and V is TRBV9; TRBD2 matches at 7 bases. There are 15 residues in the CDR3. The germline V gene has CDR1 SGDLS and CDR2 YYNGEE. J was trimmed by 4 bases and V by 0 bases; bases with no gene match: 4. CDR3 nucleotide sequence: TGTGCCAGCAGCGTAGCTGGCGGGGGTTACAATGAGCAGTTCTTC. Residues: CASSVAGGGYNEQFF.

The J gene is TRBJ1-6, the V gene TRBV7-2, with D unclear. The V gene's germline CDR1 is SGHTA and CDR2 FQGNSA. V was pared by 1 base and J by 7 bases, with 8 bases between. This CDR3 region has 14 residues. As DNA, the CDR3 is TGTGCCAGCAGCTTAGGCCCCCGAAATTCACCCCTCCACTTT. This translates into CASSLGPRNSPLHF.

The rearrangement joins TRBV7-8 to TRBJ2-5; the match to TRBD1 covers 7 bases. The ends lost 2 bases at V and 4 bases at J; junction bases unmatched: 4. Germline V gene lookup returns CDR1 SGHVS and CDR2 FQNEAQ. CDR3 length: 14 amino acids. The CDR3 loop is CASSLQTGRETQYF. The CDR3 DNA sequence: TGTGCCAGCAGCTTACAGACAGGGCGAGAGACCCAGTACTTC.

J is TRBJ2-1 and V is TRBV7-5; the table gives TRBD2 as D, unverified against the DNA. TRBV7-5 is noted as a pseudogene. The CDR3 contains 16 residues. The DNA of the CDR3 is TGTGCCAGAAGCTTTGTCCACGCGGGAGAGTTGCATGAGCAGTTCTTC. The encoded protein is CARSFVHAGELHEQFF.

The rearrangement links TRBV11-3 to TRBJ2-1, with a weak D call TRBD1 (6 bases). This CDR3 has 15 amino acids. Germline V lookup: CDR1 SGHNT, CDR2 YENEEA. Between the trimmed V and J ends, which lost 5 bases and 2 bases, there was a span of 13 bases. The DNA for the CDR3 is TGTGCCAGCAGCCCAGCATGGACAGCCTACAATGAGCAGTTCTTC. Its protein product is CASSPAWTAYNEQFF.

V gene TRBV2 combines with J gene TRBJ2-1, with 11 bases fitting TRBD2. The V gene's germline CDR1 is SNHLY and CDR2 FYNNEI. The V segment lost 3 bases and the J segment 0 bases; nucleotides outside the gene matches: 10. There are 19 residues in the CDR3. The CDR3 DNA is TGTGCCAGCAGTGATCGGACTAGCGGGCCTCAAAACTCCTACAATGAGCAGTTCTTC. As protein: CASSDRTSGPQNSYNEQFF.

The chain couples TRBV7-9 to TRBJ2-3; tentative D call: TRBD2 (5 bases). V was cut by 5 bases and J by 1 base, with 19 bases left in between. The CDR3 runs 17 residues. In germline, CDR1 is SEHNR, CDR2 FQNEAQ (reference sequence). The CDR3, as DNA: TGTGCCAGCAGCGTCGTTTTGGAGGCCTGGGGCACAGATACGCAGTATTTT. This gives the protein CASSVVLEAWGTDTQYF. The full variable domain, in which reference TRBV7-9 and TRBJ2-3 provide the parts outside the CDR3, is DTGVSQNPRHKITKRGQNVTFRCDPISEHNRLYWYRQTLGQGPEFLTYFQNEAQLEKSRLLSDRFSAERPKGSFSTLEIQRTEQGDSAMYLCASSVVLEAWGTDTQYFGPGTRLTVL.

This chain uses TRBV6-1 with TRBJ1-1; D uncertain. This CDR3 contains 14 residues. Germline V CDR1 and CDR2: MNHNS, SASEGT. Trimming cost V 2 bases and J 1 base, with 8 bases left between them. CDR3 sequence: CASSESGANTEAFF. CDR3 nucleotides: TGTGCCAGCAGTGAATCGGGAGCGAACACTGAAGCTTTCTTT.